This T cell receptor (beta chain) originates from a study of blood T cell repertoires in COVID-19 (dated by TCRdb to the early 2020s). Describing the broader study: Collaborator samples came from the United States, Italy and Spain and covered acute and convalescent phases of COVID-19. The prospective study material was composed of cDNA or gDNA derived from T cells, B-cell-depleted T cells, or PBMCs. The dataset comprised deeply sampled blood TCRbeta repertoires from subjects exposed to, actively infected with, or recovered from COVID-19. A freely available public database, intended as a resource for researchers studying the immune response to SARS-CoV-2, is where the repertoires were released. The samples were drawn from the first 160 participants of the ongoing ImmuneRACE study and from 950 to 1,500 subjects provided by 6 global collaborators. The sample metadata nearly always contained a de-identified subject ID, COVID-19 status, age in years and sex. Where HLA class I and class II types were available, the types were taken from metadata supplied by the sample provider, not from assay-based typing. General conclusions and limits of the study: The amount of clinical and demographic metadata varied by source and participant and was provided uncurated.

Regarding this clone: No antigen is known for it. No per-base quality is available; no much larger clone lies one base away.

The immunoSEQ Assay, a bias-controlled multiplex PCR, was used to amplify TCRbeta CDR3 regions from genomic DNA. Per the source publication's procedure: Nucleated cell counts per sample were estimated from amplification of reference gene primers within the assay. Sequence reads were collapsed and filtered to measure the absolute abundance of every unique TCRbeta CDR3 rearrangement. For each sample, productive Simpson clonality was calculated as the square root of Simpson's diversity index across productive rearrangements. TCRdb obtained this table from immuneACCESS and retained in-frame rearrangements with V and J assigned. These tables miss some clones; where compared with another copy, unresolved V genes account for less than half of the shortfall, and the remainder is unexplained. V, J and clone size are taken as reported in that table, and D and trimming were inferred from the DNA itself. The sample records approximately 350,000 clones, more than 70% of which are singletons. The top ten clonotypes cover roughly 1.2% of the sample.

Whole blood was collected in K2EDTA tubes by collaborating institutions according to the institutions' own protocols. For TCRbeta analysis, collaborators shipped samples as frozen whole blood, isolated PBMCs, or DNA extracted from either of those sample types. The sequence was obtained from a middle-aged man with acute or convalescent COVID-19. Material: peripheral blood.

CDR3 protein: CASRGYRGGAGNTIYF. The DNA sequence is as follows: TGTGCCAGCAGGGGTTACAGGGGTGGCGCCGGAAACACCATATATTTT. This chain joins TRBV6-4 to TRBJ1-3; 7 bases in between match TRBD1. From the cysteine through the phenylalanine, the CDR3 covers 16 amino acids. Of the read, only the CDR3 DNA is kept; its 48 bases are in frame from base 1. CDR1 and CDR2 were assigned from the germline V gene as MRHNA and SNTAGT. From V the trimming removes 6 bases and from J it removes 4 bases, while the gene matches leave 12 bases of the junction unaccounted for.